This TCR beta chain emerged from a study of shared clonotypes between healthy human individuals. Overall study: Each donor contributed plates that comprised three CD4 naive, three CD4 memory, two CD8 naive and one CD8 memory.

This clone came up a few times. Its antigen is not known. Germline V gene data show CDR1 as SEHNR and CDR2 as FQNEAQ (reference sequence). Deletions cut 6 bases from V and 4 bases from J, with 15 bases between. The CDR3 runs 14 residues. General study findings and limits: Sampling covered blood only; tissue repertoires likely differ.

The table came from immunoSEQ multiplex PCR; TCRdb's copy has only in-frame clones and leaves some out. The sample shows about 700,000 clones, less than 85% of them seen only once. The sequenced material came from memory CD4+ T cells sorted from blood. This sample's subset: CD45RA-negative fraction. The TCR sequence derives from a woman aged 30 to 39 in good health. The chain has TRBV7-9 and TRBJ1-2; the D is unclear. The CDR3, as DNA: TGTGCCAGCAGTACGGTTACCCACACCTATGGCTACACCTTC. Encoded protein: CASSTVTHTYGYTF.